This is a list of T cell receptor beta chains from one sample in a study of blood T cell repertoires in COVID-19. The protocol was immunoSEQ multiplex PCR, while the TCRdb copy is restricted to in-frame clones and leaves out a portion. The table has 490,000 or so clones, 70% to 90% seen once. Input material: PBMCs or T cells enriched from blood (not recorded which). These receptors came from a woman aged 60-75 years who had recovered from COVID-19. The CDR3 runs from the conserved cysteine through the conserved F or W. The D gene is left open where the match is weak. Clone size is not always given. Where it is, it says once, few, many or a class for expanded clones.

TRBJ2-3,NA,TRBV2,TRBD1,CASSLRAGTAVTDTQYF,TGTGCCAGCAGCCTACGAGCCGGGACAGCGGTCACAGATACGCAGTATTTT
TRBJ2-7,NA,TRBV10-1,NA,CASSGGTRGGYEQYF,TGCGCCAGCTCAGGAGGGACCCGAGGCGGCTACGAGCAGTACTTC
TRBJ1-1,NA,TRBV24-1,NA,CAAGGPGTEAFF,TGTGCCGCTGGAGGGCCGGGGACTGAAGCTTTCTTT
TRBJ1-4,few,TRBV2,NA,CASSEVGQPNEKLFF,TGTGCCAGCAGTGAAGTAGGACAGCCTAATGAAAAACTGTTTTTT
TRBJ2-3,NA,TRBV7-2,TRBD2,CASSARGGGSTDTQYF,TGTGCCAGCAGCGCTCGTGGGGGGGGTAGCACAGATACGCAGTATTTT
TRBJ2-1,NA,TRBV7-2,NA,CASSLGQYLYNEQFF,TGTGCCAGCAGCTTAGGGCAGTACCTCTACAATGAGCAGTTCTTC
TRBJ2-1,NA,TRBV9,TRBD2,CASSPGLAGGIKFF,TGTGCCAGCAGTCCCGGACTAGCGGGGGGGATAAAGTTCTTC
TRBJ1-4,few,TRBV30,NA,CAWGPRDIRNEKLFF,TGTGCCTGGGGCCCCCGGGACATCCGTAATGAAAAACTGTTTTTT
TRBJ1-2,NA,TRBV14,NA,CASSPDLNYGYTF,TGTGCCAGCAGCCCAGATTTAAACTATGGCTACACCTTC
TRBJ2-7,few,TRBV6-6,NA,CASSYHDLYEQYF,TGTGCCAGCAGTTACCACGACTTATACGAGCAGTACTTC
TRBJ2-3,once,TRBV24-1,TRBD2,CATSEAKRGGTDTQYF,TGTGCCACCAGTGAGGCGAAGCGGGGGGGCACAGATACGCAGTATTTT
TRBJ1-2,once,TRBV30,NA,CAWTKVQGSNYGYTF,TGTGCCTGGACAAAAGTGCAGGGCAGCAACTATGGCTACACCTTC
TRBJ2-3,few,TRBV29-1,NA,CSVLGGLDTQYF,TGCAGCGTTCTCGGGGGACTAGATACGCAGTATTTT
TRBJ1-2,NA,TRBV28,TRBD1,CASSSPGGFGYGYTF,TGTGCCAGCAGTTCCCCAGGGGGGTTCGGCTATGGCTACACCTTC
TRBJ2-2,NA,TRBV19,NA,CASRRRGGNTGELFF,TGTGCCAGTAGGCGGAGGGGGGGTAACACCGGGGAGCTGTTTTTT
TRBJ2-3,NA,TRBV5-1,NA,CASSFNRITDTQYF,TGCGCCAGCAGCTTCAACAGGATAACAGATACGCAGTATTTT
TRBJ2-7,NA,TRBV9,TRBD1,CASSELGTGAEQYF,TGTGCCAGCAGCGAGTTAGGGACAGGGGCCGAGCAGTACTTC
TRBJ2-6,NA,TRBV19,NA,CASSKLGWSGANVLTF,TGTGCCAGTAGTAAACTGGGCTGGTCTGGGGCCAACGTCCTGACTTTC
TRBJ2-2,NA,TRBV4-1,TRBD2,CASSHGLTSTPGELFF,TGCGCCAGCAGCCACGGATTGACTAGCACCCCCGGGGAGCTGTTTTTT
TRBJ1-2,NA,TRBV28,NA,CASSSGTNLGYTF,TGTGCCAGCAGTTCCGGGACAAACCTTGGCTACACCTTC
TRBJ1-2,NA,TRBV19,TRBD1,CASSTTGGGTHTYGYTF,TGTGCCAGTAGTACCACAGGGGGCGGAACACATACCTATGGCTACACCTTC
TRBJ1-2,NA,TRBV24-1,TRBD1,CATSDPNRGDGYTF,TGTGCCACCAGTGACCCAAACAGGGGAGATGGCTACACCTTC
TRBJ1-3,NA,TRBV7-2,TRBD1,CASRGQGALGNTIYF,TGTGCCAGCAGGGGACAGGGGGCACTAGGAAACACCATATATTTT
TRBJ2-3,once,TRBV7-6,NA,CASSSHEQGDTQYF,TGTGCCAGCAGCTCGCATGAACAGGGAGATACGCAGTATTTT
TRBJ2-3,NA,TRBV30,NA,CAWNGVGHTDTQYF,TGTGCCTGGAATGGGGTTGGACACACAGATACGCAGTATTTT
TRBJ2-1,NA,TRBV5-1,TRBD1,CASSLARGLNEQFF,TGCGCCAGCAGCTTGGCCAGGGGGCTCAATGAGCAGTTCTTC
TRBJ2-1,NA,TRBV2,NA,CASSEAWSYNEQFF,TGTGCCAGCAGTGAAGCGTGGAGCTACAATGAGCAGTTCTTC
TRBJ1-2,NA,TRBV18,TRBD1,CASSPQGARGYTF,TGTGCCAGCTCACCACAGGGGGCGCGGGGCTACACCTTC